The entry below gives a single TCR delta chain sequence along with its context. A far larger clone is off by one base, so a read error is likely. The sample holds other DNA sequences that translate to the same CDR3. The data derive from a study of γδ T cells in repeated Plasmodium falciparum infection. Across the whole study: Four controlled malaria infections with P. falciparum NF54 spanned 644 days.

Both TRG and TRD chains were sequenced from each sorted sample. TCRdb re-called clones from the multiplex PCR reads via CATT. The table shows about 51,000 delta-chain clones, with more than 1.5% occurring only once. This clonotype originated in a pool of human donors (malaria-infected and uninfected, not separated). The sequenced material came from gamma-delta T cells from blood.

Here the CDR3 reads CALGAPLRTGGYYALTAQLFF. CDR3 coding DNA: TGTGCTCTTGGGGCCCCTCTACGAACTGGGGGATACTACGCTTTGACAGCGCAACTCTTCTTT. The chain uses TRDV1 and TRDJ2, with TRDD3 matching 12 bases. TCRdb leaves out the J gene; it was filled in here by matching the DNA to germline. Germline CDR1 and CDR2: TSWWSYY and QGS. The CDR3 consists of 21 residues.